This TCR beta chain is from a study of tumor-infiltrating lymphocytes in primary liver carcinoma. Findings and limits, study-wide: Tumors and blood were compared for top-250-clone fraction, and tumors had the significantly higher value (p = 0.039).

Germline DNA was also extracted, with blood RNA taken from unsorted whole blood. Priming with a constant-region primer yielded TCR beta cDNA from approximately 500 ng total RNA. Slightly modified ARM-PCR with three nested multiplex PCR rounds yielded TCR beta libraries. TRBV1-TRBV30 forward primers paired with a C-beta reverse primer drove the first two PCR rounds, roughly 10 cycles each. TCRdb independently ran MiXCR on the multiplex PCR reads; one entry per CDR3 protein. The sample has 300,000 to 400,000 distinct CDR3 sequences; less than 75% are singletons. This CDR3 region has 19 residues. The germline CDR1 and CDR2 sequences are SGHRS and YFSETQ. V dropped 4 bases and J dropped 0 bases, with 24 bases sitting between them. This clonotype appeared a few times. Its antigen is undetermined.

Sequencing was done on a sample of peripheral blood. This receptor was obtained from a middle-aged man with primary liver carcinoma and hepatitis B virus infection. The chain has TRBV5-1 and TRBJ2-3, with D perhaps TRBD2 (6 bases). This CDR3 reads CASSHQRGSGTLSTDTQYF. DNA of the CDR3: TGCGCCAGCAGCCACCAACGGGGTAGCGGCACCCTAAGCACAGATACGCAGTATTTT.